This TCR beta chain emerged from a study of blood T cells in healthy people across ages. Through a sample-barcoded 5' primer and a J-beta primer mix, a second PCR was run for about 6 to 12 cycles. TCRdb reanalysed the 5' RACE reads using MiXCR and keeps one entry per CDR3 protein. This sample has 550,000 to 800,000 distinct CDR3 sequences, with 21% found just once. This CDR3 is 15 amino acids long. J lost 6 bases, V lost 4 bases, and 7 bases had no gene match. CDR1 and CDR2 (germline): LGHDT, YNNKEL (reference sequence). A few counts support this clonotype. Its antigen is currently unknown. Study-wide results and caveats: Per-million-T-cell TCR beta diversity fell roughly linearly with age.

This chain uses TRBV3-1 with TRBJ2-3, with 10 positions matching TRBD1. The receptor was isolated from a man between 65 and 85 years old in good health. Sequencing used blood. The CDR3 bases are TGTGCCAGCAGCCCCCGGGACAGGGGTTTGGATACGCAGTATTTT. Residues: CASSPRDRGLDTQYF.